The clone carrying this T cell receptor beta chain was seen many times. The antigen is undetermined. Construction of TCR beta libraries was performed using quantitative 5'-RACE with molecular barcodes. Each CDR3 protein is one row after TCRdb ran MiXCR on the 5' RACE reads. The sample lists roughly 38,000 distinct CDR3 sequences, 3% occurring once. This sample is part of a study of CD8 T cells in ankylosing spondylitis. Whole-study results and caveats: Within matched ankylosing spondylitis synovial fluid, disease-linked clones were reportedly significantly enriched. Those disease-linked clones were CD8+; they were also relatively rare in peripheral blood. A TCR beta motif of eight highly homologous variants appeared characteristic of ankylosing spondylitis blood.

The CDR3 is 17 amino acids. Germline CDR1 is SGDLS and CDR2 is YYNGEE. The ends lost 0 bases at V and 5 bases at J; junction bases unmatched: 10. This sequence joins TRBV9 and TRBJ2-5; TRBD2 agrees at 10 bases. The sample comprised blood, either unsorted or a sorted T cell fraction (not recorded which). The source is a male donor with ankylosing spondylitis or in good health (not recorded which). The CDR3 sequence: CASSVVSSGGAGETQYF. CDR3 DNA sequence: TGTGCCAGCAGCGTAGTTTCCAGCGGGGGGGCCGGGGAGACCCAGTACTTC. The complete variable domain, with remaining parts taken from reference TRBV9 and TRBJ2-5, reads DSGVTQTPKHLITATGQRVTLRCSPRSGDLSVYWYQQSLDQGLQFLIQYYNGEERAKGNILERFSAQQFPDLHSELNLSSLELGDSALYFCASSVVSSGGAGETQYFGPGTRLLVL.